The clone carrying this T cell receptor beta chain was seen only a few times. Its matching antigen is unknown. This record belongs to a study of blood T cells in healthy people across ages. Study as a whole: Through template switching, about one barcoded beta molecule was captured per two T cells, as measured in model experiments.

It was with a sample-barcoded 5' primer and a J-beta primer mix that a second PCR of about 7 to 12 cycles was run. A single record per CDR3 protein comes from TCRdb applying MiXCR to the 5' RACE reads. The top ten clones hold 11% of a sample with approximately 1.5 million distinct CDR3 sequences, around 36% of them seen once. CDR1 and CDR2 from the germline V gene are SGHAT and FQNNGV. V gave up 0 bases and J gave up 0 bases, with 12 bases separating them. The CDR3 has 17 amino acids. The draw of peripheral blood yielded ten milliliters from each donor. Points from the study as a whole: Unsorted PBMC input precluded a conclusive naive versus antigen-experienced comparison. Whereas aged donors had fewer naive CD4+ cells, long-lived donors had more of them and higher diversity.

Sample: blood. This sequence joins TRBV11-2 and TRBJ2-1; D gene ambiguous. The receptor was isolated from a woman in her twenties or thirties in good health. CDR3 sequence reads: CASSLDTPIPSYNEQFF. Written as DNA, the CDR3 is TGTGCCAGCAGCTTAGATACGCCGATTCCCTCCTACAATGAGCAGTTCTTC.